This section outlines one T cell receptor beta chain sequence together with its context. Its antigen is undetermined. The sample comes from a study of T cells in tumors after PD-1 blockade. In the study overall: Prior checkpoint blockade, systemic immunosuppressant use, or anti-cancer therapy within 4 weeks excluded patients. Blood samples averaged roughly 120,000 templates (range roughly 24,679-270,000) and fewer than 40,000 unique clonotypes.

The data were produced by immunoSEQ multiplex PCR, yet TCRdb's version contains in-frame clones alone and is incomplete. The sample contains 40,000 to 55,000 clones, approximately 79% of which appear only once. The length of the CDR3 is 14 residues. Germline values: CDR1 WSHSY, CDR2 SAAADI. V was pared by 6 bases and J by 4 bases, with 12 bases between. Whole-study findings and limits: Peripheral recruitment is suggested, as some novel exhausted tumor clones were in pre-treatment blood.

Input was about 550 ng to 6,004 ng of genomic DNA from tumor or blood. Sequenced here: PBMCs, sampled before anti-PD-1 treatment. The sequence derives from a human donor with basal cell carcinoma. V and J are TRBV10-2 and TRBJ2-2, with D perhaps matching TRBD1 or TRBD2 (5 bases each). CDR3 residues: CASSGTDRTGELFF. The CDR3 DNA reads TGCGCCAGCAGCGGGACGGACCGCACCGGGGAGCTGTTTTTT.